These T cell receptor beta chains were read from a single sample in a study of T cell repertoires in cytomegalovirus infection. Using its own MiXCR run on the reads, TCRdb lists one record per CDR3 protein. The repertoire holds nearly 450,000 distinct CDR3 sequences, with approximately 30% as singletons. The sequencing sample was made of PBMCs. Receptors were obtained from a human donor in good health (CMV status not recorded). Some clones in this sample may be carry-over from other donors' samples. Each CDR3 is given with its conserved first and last residue. Each record gives: D gene, J gene, clone size, V gene, CDR3 protein, CDR3 DNA. D genes are given only for firm matches. A clone size is listed for some rows: how often the clone was seen (once, few, many), or a class if it is expanded.

d_call: TRBD2; j_call: TRBJ2-7; clone_size: NA; v_call: TRBV4-2; cdr3_aa: CASSPGGTPYEQYF; cdr3_nt: TGTGCCAGCAGCCCCGGGGGGACGCCCTACGAGCAGTACTTC
d_call: TRBD1; j_call: TRBJ2-4; clone_size: NA; v_call: TRBV7-9; cdr3_aa: CSSSLDRKAKNIQYF; cdr3_nt: TGTTCCAGCAGCCTGGACAGGAAAGCCAAAAACATTCAGTACTTC
d_call: TRBD1; j_call: TRBJ1-2; clone_size: few; v_call: TRBV6-6; cdr3_aa: CASTLTGEGYTF; cdr3_nt: TGTGCCAGCACCCTGACAGGGGAAGGCTACACCTTC
d_call: NA; j_call: TRBJ2-3; clone_size: few; v_call: TRBV5-1; cdr3_aa: CASSLFVGSRPERDTQYF; cdr3_nt: TGCGCCAGCAGCTTGTTCGTGGGGTCGCGCCCAGAGAGAGATACGCAGTATTTT
d_call: TRBD2; j_call: TRBJ2-1; clone_size: NA; v_call: TRBV7-6; cdr3_aa: CARSPTPTSGLPNEQFF; cdr3_nt: TGTGCCAGAAGCCCTACACCGACTAGCGGGTTGCCCAATGAGCAGTTCTTC
d_call: NA; j_call: TRBJ1-1; clone_size: NA; v_call: TRBV10-3; cdr3_aa: CAISESLAYDTEAFF; cdr3_nt: TGTGCCATCAGTGAGTCGTTGGCCTACGACACTGAAGCTTTCTTT
d_call: TRBD1; j_call: TRBJ1-2; clone_size: NA; v_call: TRBV29-1; cdr3_aa: CSVDGTARGYTF; cdr3_nt: TGCAGCGTTGACGGGACAGCCCGGGGCTACACCTTC
d_call: TRBD1; j_call: TRBJ2-2; clone_size: few; v_call: TRBV7-2; cdr3_aa: CASSVSGGPGGELFF; cdr3_nt: TGTGCCAGCAGCGTCTCAGGGGGCCCCGGCGGGGAGCTGTTTTTT
d_call: NA; j_call: TRBJ1-3; clone_size: NA; v_call: TRBV15; cdr3_aa: CATSRPQGDSGNTIYF; cdr3_nt: TGTGCCACCAGCAGACCTCAGGGCGACTCTGGAAACACCATATATTTT
d_call: TRBD1; j_call: TRBJ1-1; clone_size: NA; v_call: TRBV10-3; cdr3_aa: CAIHTGVNTEAFF; cdr3_nt: TGTGCCATCCATACAGGGGTGAACACTGAAGCTTTCTTT
d_call: NA; j_call: TRBJ2-7; clone_size: NA; v_call: TRBV20-1; cdr3_aa: CSGRNRGAWEQYF; cdr3_nt: TGCAGTGGTCGCAACCGGGGGGCCTGGGAGCAGTACTTC
d_call: NA; j_call: TRBJ1-4; clone_size: few; v_call: TRBV28; cdr3_aa: CASSPYRGQENEKLFF; cdr3_nt: TGTGCCAGCAGTCCATACCGGGGGCAGGAGAATGAAAAACTGTTTTTT
d_call: NA; j_call: TRBJ2-1; clone_size: few; v_call: TRBV18; cdr3_aa: CASSPPGNRADEQFF; cdr3_nt: TGTGCCAGCTCACCACCCGGCAACAGGGCGGATGAGCAGTTCTTC
d_call: NA; j_call: TRBJ2-5; clone_size: NA; v_call: TRBV5-4; cdr3_aa: CASSVGPGGETQYF; cdr3_nt: TGTGCCAGCAGCGTGGGGCCCGGGGGAGAGACCCAGTACTTC
d_call: TRBD1; j_call: TRBJ1-6; clone_size: few; v_call: TRBV12-3/TRBV12-4; cdr3_aa: CASSQGQNYNSPLHF; cdr3_nt: TGTGCCAGCAGTCAGGGACAGAACTATAATTCACCCCTCCACTTT
d_call: TRBD1; j_call: TRBJ1-1; clone_size: NA; v_call: TRBV12-3/TRBV12-4; cdr3_aa: CASSLGTGTWEAFF; cdr3_nt: TGTGCCAGCAGTTTAGGGACAGGGACGTGGGAAGCTTTCTTT
d_call: TRBD1; j_call: TRBJ2-6; clone_size: few; v_call: TRBV19; cdr3_aa: CASSIAPAGGLGSGANVLTF; cdr3_nt: TGTGCCAGTAGTATAGCCCCGGCAGGGGGCCTTGGCTCTGGGGCCAACGTCCTGACTTTC
d_call: NA; j_call: TRBJ1-1; clone_size: few; v_call: TRBV20-1; cdr3_aa: CSALHPTLDTQARGTEAFF; cdr3_nt: TGCAGTGCACTACATCCTACACTTGACACACAGGCGAGGGGTACTGAAGCTTTCTTT